This T cell receptor (beta chain) was captured in a study of cytomegalovirus exposure and HLA in healthy donors. In the PCR, 60 Vbeta and 13 Jbeta primers were used. Profiling relied on immunoSEQ multiplex PCR, and the TCRdb table lists in-frame clones only, not all of them. The profile covers about 150,000 clones, with 86% appearing a single time and approximately 2% taken by the ten largest. General study points: Rare sequences made up most TCRs, while some public TCRs were found in many donors. When analyzed later, a missense DCLRE1C variant was found to be linked to TCR beta V- and J-gene trimming.

Details on this clone: Its matching antigen is unknown.

The CDR3 loop spans 15 amino acids. Germline V lookup: CDR1 SGHTS, CDR2 YDEGEE. V was pared by 4 bases and J by 8 bases, with 16 bases between. This chain links TRBV5-8 with TRBJ1-6; no clear D gene. What was sequenced was PBMCs. The source of this sequence is a woman aged 18-29 years in good health and CMV-seronegative. The CDR3 loop is CASSPMGNNYSPLHF. In DNA, the CDR3 is TGTGCCAGCAGCCCTATGGGCAATAATTATTCACCCCTCCACTTT.